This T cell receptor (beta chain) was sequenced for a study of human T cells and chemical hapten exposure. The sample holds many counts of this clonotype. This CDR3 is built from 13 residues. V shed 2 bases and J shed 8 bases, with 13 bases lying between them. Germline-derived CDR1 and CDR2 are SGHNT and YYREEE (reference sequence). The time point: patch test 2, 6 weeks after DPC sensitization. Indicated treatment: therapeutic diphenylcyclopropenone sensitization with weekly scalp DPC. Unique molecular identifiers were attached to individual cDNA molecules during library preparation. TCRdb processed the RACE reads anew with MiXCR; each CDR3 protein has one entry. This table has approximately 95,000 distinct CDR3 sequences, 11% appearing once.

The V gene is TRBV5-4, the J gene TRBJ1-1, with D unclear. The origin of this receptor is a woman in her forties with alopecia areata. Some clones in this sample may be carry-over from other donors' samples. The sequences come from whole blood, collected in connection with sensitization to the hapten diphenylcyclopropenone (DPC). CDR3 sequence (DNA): TGTGCCAGCAGCTTCCCTCTTACACGGGAAGCTTTCTTT. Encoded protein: CASSFPLTREAFF.